The entry that follows covers one T cell receptor beta chain sequence. The antigen remains unidentified. One end of the junction does not line up with germline, which may come from a read error. The source of the sample is a study of blood T cells in healthy people across ages. General study points: A strong correlation was seen between TCR beta diversity and naive T cell percentage. A conclusive naive versus antigen-experienced comparison was prevented by the unsorted PBMCs.

Looked up from germline, CDR1 is MNHEY and CDR2 is SVGAGI. This CDR3 region has 17 residues. The use of a sample-barcoded 5' primer and a J-beta primer mix characterized a second PCR of roughly 7 to 11 cycles. Tags on each cDNA molecule came from a template-switch adaptor with 12 random nucleotides. Using its own MiXCR run on the 5' RACE reads, TCRdb lists one record per CDR3 protein. The table has about 650,000 distinct CDR3 sequences, roughly 30% seen once. The V gene is TRBV6-5, the J gene TRBJ2-2; 7 positions match TRBD2. Sample: blood. This clonotype was obtained from a woman aged 80 or older in good health. The CDR3 bases are TGTGCCAGCAGTTACTCGAGCGGGGCTCAGAACCCCGGGGAGCGGTTTTTT. Encoded protein: CASSYSSGAQNPGERFF.